A selection of T cell receptor beta chains follows, all from one sample in a study of T cells after yellow fever vaccination. TCRdb reprocessed the 5' RACE reads via MiXCR and lists one record per CDR3 protein. The table has more than 300,000 distinct CDR3 sequences, 6.8% seen once. The specimen comprised PBMCs, sampled more than 35 days after the first yellow fever vaccination. The origin of the receptors is a young man who received the YFV17D yellow fever vaccine. Both conserved end residues are part of each CDR3. The order of the fields is J gene, V gene, clone size, D gene, CDR3 protein, CDR3 DNA. D genes are given only for firm matches. Size is stated for part of the rows, as once, few or many counts, or as a class when the clone is expanded.

>TRBJ1-2|TRBV19|-|-
CASRGQHPDYGYTF
TGTGCCAGTCGAGGGCAGCACCCTGATTATGGCTACACCTTC
>TRBJ1-4|TRBV5-1|few|TRBD1
CASSWMGQRRIATNEKLFF
TGCGCCAGCAGCTGGATGGGACAGCGGCGGATAGCAACTAATGAAAAACTGTTTTTT
>TRBJ1-5|TRBV6-1|-|-
CASSEGRIEPQHF
TGTGCCAGCAGTGAAGGGCGGATCGAACCCCAGCATTTT
>TRBJ2-5|TRBV9|-|-
CASSIGSEETQYF
TGTGCCAGCAGTATCGGCAGCGAAGAGACCCAGTACTTC
>TRBJ2-2|TRBV12-3/TRBV12-4|-|-
CASTGLHTGELFF
TGTGCCAGCACCGGGCTGCACACCGGGGAGCTGTTTTTT
>TRBJ2-5|TRBV5-1|few|-
CASSFQDGVQETQYF
TGCGCCAGCAGCTTCCAGGACGGCGTTCAAGAGACCCAGTACTTC
>TRBJ2-1|TRBV6-1|few|TRBD2
CASSKGGGAYNEQFF
TGTGCCAGCAGTAAGGGCGGGGGGGCATACAATGAGCAGTTCTTC
>TRBJ2-1|TRBV6-5|-|TRBD2
CASSRGGGPNEQFF
TGTGCCAGCAGCCGGGGGGGGGGACCCAATGAGCAGTTCTTC
>TRBJ2-5|TRBV29-1|-|-
CSGARDGGSETQYF
TGCAGCGGAGCACGAGATGGGGGCTCAGAGACCCAGTACTTC
>TRBJ2-7|TRBV19|-|TRBD1
CASRQGFSSYEQYF
TGTGCCAGTAGACAGGGGTTTTCTTCCTACGAGCAGTACTTC
>TRBJ2-1|TRBV9|few|-
CASSVESPSDEQFF
TGTGCCAGCAGCGTAGAGTCCCCGAGCGATGAGCAGTTCTTC
>TRBJ1-2|TRBV7-2|-|TRBD1
CASSSSRTGIGYTF
TGTGCCAGCAGCTCCAGCCGGACAGGGATCGGCTACACCTTC
>TRBJ1-1|TRBV5-4|few|TRBD1
CASSLNFRTGSNTEAFF
TGTGCCAGCAGCTTGAATTTTAGGACAGGGTCTAACACTGAAGCTTTCTTT
>TRBJ2-5|TRBV19|many|-
CASSGQGMGESETQYF
TGTGCCAGTAGTGGCCAAGGAATGGGGGAATCCGAGACCCAGTACTTC
>TRBJ2-1|TRBV6-5|-|TRBD1
CASSYEGTGYNEQFF
TGTGCCAGCAGTTACGAAGGGACAGGGTACAATGAGCAGTTCTTC
>TRBJ1-5|TRBV5-1|many|-
CASSLDSRDQPQHF
TGCGCCAGCAGCCTGGACAGCAGGGATCAGCCCCAGCATTTT
>TRBJ2-2|TRBV29-1|few|-
CSVGVTGAGELFF
TGCAGCGTTGGGGTAACGGGGGCCGGGGAGCTGTTTTTT
>TRBJ2-3|TRBV12-3/TRBV12-4|few|-
CASSFSGGGPSTDTQYF
TGTGCCAGCAGTTTTTCAGGCGGGGGCCCGAGCACAGATACGCAGTATTTT
>TRBJ1-5|TRBV2|many|-
CASSQTAGRNQPQHF
TGTGCCAGCAGCCAAACCGCGGGGAGGAATCAGCCCCAGCATTTT
>TRBJ2-1|TRBV7-2|few|TRBD1
CASSLWGRTGFFF
TGTGCCAGCAGCTTATGGGGGCGGACAGGGTTTTTCTTC
>TRBJ2-2|TRBV5-1|few|TRBD1
CASSLGLTGSTGELFF
TGCGCCAGCAGCTTGGGTTTGACAGGGAGCACCGGGGAGCTGTTTTTT
>TRBJ1-6|TRBV4-2|-|TRBD1
CASTARTGDFNSPLHF
TGTGCCAGCACCGCACGGACAGGGGATTTTAATTCACCCCTCCACTTT
>TRBJ2-5|TRBV28|-|TRBD1
CASKWTGGTETQYF
TGTGCCAGCAAATGGACAGGGGGAACCGAGACCCAGTACTTC
>TRBJ2-2|TRBV13|-|-
CASSPSWNRELFF
TGTGCCAGCAGCCCTTCATGGAATCGAGAGCTGTTTTTT
>TRBJ2-1|TRBV23-1|-|-
CASSWTARNLGTQFF
TGCGCCAGCAGCTGGACAGCTCGAAACCTTGGCACGCAGTTCTTC
>TRBJ2-7|TRBV5-4|-|-
CASSLGSVDYEQYF
TGTGCCAGCAGCTTGGGAAGTGTCGACTACGAGCAGTACTTC
>TRBJ1-4|TRBV12-3/TRBV12-4|-|-
CASSFSRGEKLFF
TGTGCCAGCAGTTTCAGTCGGGGTGAAAAACTGTTTTTT
>TRBJ2-7|TRBV4-3|-|TRBD2
CASSPQRGAYEQYF
TGCGCCAGCAGCCCCCAGCGGGGGGCCTACGAGCAGTACTTC
>TRBJ1-2|TRBV6-5|-|-
CASSYSDSYGYTF
TGTGCCAGCAGTTACTCGGACAGCTATGGCTACACCTTC
>TRBJ2-7|TRBV10-1|many|TRBD1
CASSGAGGEQYF
TGCGCCAGCAGTGGTGCAGGGGGCGAGCAGTACTTC
>TRBJ1-1|TRBV20-1|-|-
CSARDPVGSEVSEAFF
TGCAGTGCTAGAGACCCCGTTGGCAGTGAGGTCTCTGAAGCTTTCTTT
>TRBJ2-7|TRBV7-2|few|-
CASSFSQYEQYF
TGTGCCAGCAGCTTCTCCCAGTACGAGCAGTACTTC
>TRBJ2-1|TRBV9|few|-
CASSVYFEGDEQFF
TGTGCCAGCAGCGTATATTTTGAGGGGGATGAGCAGTTCTTC
>TRBJ1-1|TRBV18|few|TRBD1
CASSFGQGDTEAFF
TGTGCCAGCTCATTCGGACAGGGGGACACTGAAGCTTTCTTT
>TRBJ2-1|TRBV4-1|many|TRBD1
CASSHRQGADEQFF
TGCGCCAGCAGCCATAGACAGGGGGCGGATGAGCAGTTCTTC
>TRBJ2-2|TRBV13|few|-
CASSLESKTLTGELFF
TGTGCCAGCAGCTTAGAATCGAAAACCCTAACCGGGGAGCTGTTTTTT
>TRBJ1-1|TRBV4-2|many|-
CASSQDERATGLNTEAFF
TGTGCCAGCAGCCAAGATGAGCGGGCTACAGGTCTTAACACTGAAGCTTTCTTT
>TRBJ2-3|TRBV5-5|few|-
CASSFGSGLDLGADTQYF
TGTGCCAGCAGCTTCGGAAGCGGCTTAGACCTTGGGGCAGATACGCAGTATTTT
>TRBJ2-5|TRBV4-1|few|-
CASSQEMAQETQYF
TGCGCCAGCAGCCAAGAAATGGCGCAAGAGACCCAGTACTTC
>TRBJ2-5|TRBV29-1|-|TRBD1
CSPDRGQETQYF
TGCAGCCCGGACAGGGGGCAAGAGACCCAGTACTTC
>TRBJ1-6|TRBV27|few|-
CASNQRAQYNSPLHF
TGTGCCAGCAACCAAAGGGCCCAATATAATTCACCCCTCCACTTT
>TRBJ1-2|TRBV11-2|few|-
CASSFSGRNYGYTF
TGTGCCAGCAGCTTTTCTGGACGGAACTATGGCTACACCTTC
>TRBJ1-2|TRBV5-1|few|-
CASSSTGTAYGYTF
TGCGCCAGCAGCTCAACCGGGACGGCTTATGGCTACACCTTC
>TRBJ2-1|TRBV29-1|many|-
CSAQDYRNEQFF
TGCAGCGCCCAAGACTACCGCAATGAGCAGTTCTTC
>TRBJ1-2|TRBV7-4|-|-
CASCQTGPIGGTRNGYTF
TGTGCCTCCTGCCAAACAGGTCCAATCGGAGGGACTCGAAATGGCTACACCTTC
>TRBJ1-2|TRBV7-2|-|-
CASSFRPDYGYTF
TGTGCCAGCAGCTTCCGCCCTGACTATGGCTACACCTTC
>TRBJ1-1|TRBV28|many|TRBD1
CASRTDRGWTEAFF
TGTGCCAGCAGAACGGACAGGGGATGGACTGAAGCTTTCTTT
>TRBJ2-7|TRBV18|-|-
CASSPLGRDEQYF
TGTGCCAGCTCACCATTGGGTAGGGACGAGCAGTACTTC
>TRBJ1-2|TRBV5-6|many|-
CASSLNTGQHGYTF
TGTGCCAGCAGCTTAAATACGGGGCAACATGGCTACACCTTC
>TRBJ1-3|TRBV11-2|few|-
CASSSRPDDGNTIYF
TGTGCCAGCAGCTCCCGACCAGATGACGGAAACACCATATATTTT
>TRBJ2-5|TRBV10-3|-|-
CAISDPSKSQETQYF
TGTGCCATCAGTGACCCTAGCAAGTCCCAAGAGACCCAGTACTTC
>TRBJ2-5|TRBV5-1|few|-
CASRDPPGTQYF
TGCGCCAGCAGAGACCCCCCGGGGACCCAGTACTTC
>TRBJ1-2|TRBV20-1|-|TRBD1
CSARDLTGAGYGYTF
TGCAGTGCTAGAGATTTGACAGGGGCGGGATATGGCTACACCTTC
>TRBJ2-3|TRBV20-1|-|TRBD1
CSARGGQGTDTQYF
TGCAGTGCTAGAGGAGGACAGGGCACAGATACGCAGTATTTT
>TRBJ1-5|TRBV6-5|-|-
CASSYSGLGNQPQHF
TGTGCCAGCAGTTACTCAGGGTTGGGGAATCAGCCCCAGCATTTT